A single sample is the source of the 20 T cell receptor beta chains below, sequenced in a study of T cell repertoires in cytomegalovirus infection. TCRdb reprocessed the reads via MiXCR and lists one record per CDR3 protein. Here the sample spans over 150,000 distinct CDR3 sequences, about a sixth being singletons. The sequencing sample was made of CD8+ T cells from PBMCs. These receptors all come from a human donor in good health (CMV status not recorded). Some clones in this sample may be carry-over from other donors' samples.

The chain uses TRBV6-2 or TRBV6-3 and TRBJ2-7; 8 bases map to TRBD2. V lost 5 bases, J lost 3 bases, and 3 bases stayed unmatched. This CDR3 comprises 13 residues. Germline lookup yields CDR1 MNHEY and CDR2 SVGEGT. This CDR3 reads CASSQGLDYEQYF. The DNA for the CDR3 is TGTGCCAGCAGTCAGGGACTAGACTACGAGCAGTACTTC.

In this sample, this clonotype turned up a few times. The chain has TRBV19 and TRBJ2-1, with D perhaps given as TRBD1 or TRBD2 (5 bases each). The CDR3 spans 13 residues. Looked up from germline, CDR1 is LNHDA and CDR2 is SQIVND (reference sequence). V lost 11 bases and J 4 bases, leaving 15 bases between the germline ends. CDR3 bases: TGTGCCGTAGAGGGGCCACCATACAATGAGCAGTTCTTC. Its protein is CAVEGPPYNEQFF.

This clonotype was seen a handful of times. This chain uses TRBV20-1 with TRBJ2-1; either TRBD1 or TRBD2 may fit D (6 bases each). The CDR3 runs to 15 residues. In germline, CDR1 is DFQATT, CDR2 SNEGSKA (reference sequence). Trimming stripped 6 bases from V and 0 bases from J, with 15 bases between. Written as DNA, the CDR3 is TGCAGTGCAAAGGGGGACTTAAGCTCCTACAATGAGCAGTTCTTC. Protein: CSAKGDLSSYNEQFF.

In the case of this clonotype: A much larger clone is a single base away; this may be a read error. The rearrangement uses TRBV7-2 and TRBJ2-5; 10 bases line up with TRBD2. Germline V gene data show CDR1 as SGHTA and CDR2 as FQGNSA. Trimming removed 8 bases from V and 2 bases from J; junction bases left unmatched: 11. CDR3 size: 16 residues. CDR3 nucleotides: TGTGCCAGCCGGGAAATAGCGGGGGGCTGTCAAGAGACCCAGTACTTC. Protein sequence: CASREIAGGCQETQYF.

This clonotype was seen only a few times. V usage is TRBV4-1 and J usage is TRBJ1-1, with unresolved D. Germline V gene sequence: CDR1 MGHRA, CDR2 YSYEKL. V was cut by 1 base and J by 7 bases, with 13 bases left in between. CDR3 size: 14 residues. The CDR3 protein is CASSQVAGNNEAFF. CDR3 sequence (DNA): TGCGCCAGCAGCCAAGTAGCAGGCAATAATGAAGCTTTCTTT.

CDR3 loop: CARSPPGKDIQYF. CDR3 nucleotides: TGTGCCAGAAGCCCCCCAGGGAAGGACATTCAGTACTTC. V is TRBV6-1 and J is TRBJ2-4, with D possibly matching TRBD1 (5 bases). The V and J ends lost 9 bases and 8 bases respectively, with 17 bases between them. Germline V gene data show CDR1 as MNHNS and CDR2 as SASEGT. The CDR3 loop spans 13 amino acids.

This clonotype was found a few times. This chain links TRBV10-3 with TRBJ2-3; no reliable D call. CDR3 length: 14 amino acids. Trimming took 8 bases from V and 0 from J, leaving 12 bases between them. Germline V gene lookup returns CDR1 ENHRY and CDR2 SYGVKD. The CDR3 here is CAIRQASSTDTQYF. CDR3 coding DNA: TGTGCCATCCGGCAGGCCTCTAGCACAGATACGCAGTATTTT.

DNA of the CDR3: TGTGCCAGCAGTTTATCCGGGACAGGTGCCTCCTACGAGCAGTACTTC. It yields the protein CASSLSGTGASYEQYF. The chain has TRBV6-2 or TRBV6-3 and TRBJ2-7, with 8 bases that match TRBD1. Germline-derived CDR1 and CDR2 are MNHEY and SVGEGT. The trim removed 4 bases at V and 0 bases at J, leaving 8 bases unmatched. CDR3 size: 16 residues.

The chain uses TRBV6-8 and TRBJ2-7, with 7 bases that match TRBD1. This CDR3 has 16 amino acids. Germline V lookup: CDR1 MNHGY, CDR2 SAAAGT. The V gene end was trimmed by 0 bases and the J gene end by 0 bases; junction bases not matched to a gene: 5. CDR3 bases: TGTGCCAGCAGTTACTCGACGACAGGGAGCTCCTACGAGCAGTACTTC. It codes for CASSYSTTGSSYEQYF.

This chain links TRBV15 with TRBJ1-1, with D perhaps matching TRBD1 (5 bases). The V end was cut by 3 bases, the J end by 7 bases, with 9 bases between. Germline loops: CDR1 LNHNV, CDR2 YYDKDF (reference sequence). The CDR3 has 12 residues. DNA for the CDR3: TGTGCCACCAGCAGTGGGGGACTTGAAGCTTTCTTT. Protein product: CATSSGGLEAFF.

A few counts support this clonotype. The chain combines TRBV6-5 with TRBJ2-5; the D is unclear. The V gene lost 0 bases and the J gene lost 1 base, with 9 bases spanning the gap. Germline V gives CDR1 MNHEY, CDR2 SVGAGI. The length of the CDR3 is 15 residues. The CDR3: CASSYSPATQETQYF. The CDR3 nucleotides read TGTGCCAGCAGTTACTCGCCGGCTACCCAAGAGACCCAGTACTTC.

This clonotype was observed at least ten times. This chain joins TRBV28 and TRBJ2-4, with D perhaps matching TRBD1 (6 bases). Germline assignment: CDR1 MDHEN and CDR2 SYDVKM. The V and J ends lost 3 bases and 0 bases respectively, with 15 bases between them. This CDR3 region has 17 residues. CDR3 protein: CASSFLSGVIAKNIQYF. The DNA for the CDR3 is TGTGCCAGCAGTTTTCTGTCAGGGGTTATAGCCAAAAACATTCAGTACTTC.

This clonotype was recorded a few times. V and J are TRBV7-8 and TRBJ1-5, with TRBD1 as a possible D gene (6 bases). The V end lost 5 bases, the J end lost 3 bases, and 14 bases lay between the germline ends. This CDR3 spans 15 amino acids. Germline-derived CDR1 and CDR2 are SGHVS and FQNEAQ. As DNA, the CDR3 is TGTGCCAGCAGCCCCATTGGGACACTCAATCAGCCCCAGCATTTT. As protein: CASSPIGTLNQPQHF.

This clonotype was detected only a few times. CDR3: CASSRESVGETQYF. The CDR3 coding sequence is TGTGCCAGCAGCCGCGAAAGTGTCGGAGAGACCCAGTACTTC. The V gene is TRBV13, the J gene TRBJ2-5, with no clear D. Between the trimmed V and J ends, which lost 5 bases and 4 bases, there was a span of 14 bases. The CDR3 loop spans 14 amino acids. CDR1 is PRHDT and CDR2 is FYEKMQ in the germline V gene (reference sequence).

This clonotype was seen only a few times. A junction boundary mismatches the germline segment, possibly from a read error. V is TRBV7-9 and J is TRBJ1-4; the match to TRBD1 covers 7 bases. CDR1 SEHNR and CDR2 FQNEAQ come from the germline V gene (reference sequence). This CDR3 comprises 15 residues. The CDR3 region has the DNA TGTTCCAGCAGCTTATCCTCCACAGGGGAAGAAAAACTGTTTTTT. It translates to CSSSLSSTGEEKLFF.

The V gene is TRBV29-1, the J gene TRBJ1-4, with unresolved D. CDR3 length: 11 residues. In germline, CDR1 is SQVTM, CDR2 ANQGSEA. Written as DNA, the CDR3 is TGCAGTGGAACGACTAATGAAAAACTGTTTTTT. Translating it yields CSGTTNEKLFF.

The table lists this clonotype with a few counts. This chain uses TRBV28 with TRBJ1-1; the D gene is possibly TRBD1 (5 bases). The length of the CDR3 is 15 residues. V gave up 1 base and J gave up 1 base, with 10 bases separating them. Germline lookup yields CDR1 MDHEN and CDR2 SYDVKM. The CDR3 loop is CASSLYGTENTEAFF. Here the CDR3 DNA reads TGTGCCAGCAGTTTATACGGGACCGAGAACACTGAAGCTTTCTTT.

The V and J genes are TRBV7-9 and TRBJ2-5; D gene ambiguous. The CDR3 totals 14 residues. Germline loops: CDR1 SEHNR, CDR2 FQNEAQ (reference sequence). V lost 1 base and J 2 bases, leaving 8 bases between the germline ends. In nucleotides, the CDR3 is TGTGCCAGCAGCTTAGTGGCGGTTCAAGAGACCCAGTACTTC. This codes for CASSLVAVQETQYF.

The CDR3 region has the DNA TGTGCCAGCAGCTCAATTCAGGAGGGAGGCAATGAGCAGTTCTTC. Translated, it gives CASSSIQEGGNEQFF. J is TRBJ2-1 and V is TRBV7-9; D may be TRBD2 (6 bases). Trimming pared 4 bases from V and 6 bases from J, leaving 16 bases between. CDR1 and CDR2 from the germline V gene are SEHNR and FQNEAQ (reference sequence). CDR3 length: 15 amino acids.

The genes are TRBV9 and TRBJ1-2; D gene uncertain. This CDR3 is 15 amino acids long. Per germline, CDR1 SGDLS and CDR2 YYNGEE. V was pared by 6 bases and J by 4 bases, with 19 bases between. CDR3 sequence reads: CASTPHRSLGYGYTF. For the CDR3, the DNA is TGTGCCAGCACCCCCCACAGATCTCTTGGCTATGGCTACACCTTC.